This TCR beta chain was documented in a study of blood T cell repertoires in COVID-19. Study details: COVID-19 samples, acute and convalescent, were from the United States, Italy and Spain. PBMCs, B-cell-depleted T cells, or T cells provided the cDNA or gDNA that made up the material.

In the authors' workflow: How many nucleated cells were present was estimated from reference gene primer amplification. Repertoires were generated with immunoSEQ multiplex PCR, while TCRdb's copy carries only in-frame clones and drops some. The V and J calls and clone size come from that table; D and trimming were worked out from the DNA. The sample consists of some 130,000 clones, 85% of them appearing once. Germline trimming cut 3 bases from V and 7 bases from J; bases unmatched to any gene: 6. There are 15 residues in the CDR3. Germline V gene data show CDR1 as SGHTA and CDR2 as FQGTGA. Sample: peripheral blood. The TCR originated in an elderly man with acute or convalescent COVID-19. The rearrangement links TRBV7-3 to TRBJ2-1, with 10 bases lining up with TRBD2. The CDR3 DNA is TGTGCCAGCAGCTTTCTAGCGGGAGCCGTTAATGAGCAGTTCTTC. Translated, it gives CASSFLAGAVNEQFF. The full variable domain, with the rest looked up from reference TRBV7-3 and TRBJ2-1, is GAGVSQTPSNKVTEKGKYVELRCDPISGHTALYWYRQSLGQGPEFLIYFQGTGAADDSGLPNDRFFAVRPEGSVSTLKIQRTERGDSAVYLCASSFLAGAVNEQFFGPGTRLTVL.